Following are 20 T cell receptor beta chains from one sample sequenced in a study of OX40 agonist ivuxolimab in advanced cancers. The repertoire was sequenced with immunoSEQ multiplex PCR; TCRdb's copy has only in-frame clones and lacks some. Counted here are about 91,000 clones, around 84% occurring once; the ten biggest clones make up 1% to 1.3%. The source material was CD4+ or CD8+ T cells sorted from blood, sampled in a trial of the OX40 agonist ivuxolimab. The receptor set was obtained from an adult with an advanced solid tumor such as melanoma, head and neck, liver or kidney cancer.

This chain links TRBV18 with TRBJ1-3; D gene unclear. In germline, CDR1 is KGHSH, CDR2 LQKENI. The CDR3 contains 17 residues. Trimming removed 3 bases at V and 0 bases at J, with 15 bases between. CDR3 amino acids: CASSPSLNFNSGNTIYF. The CDR3, as DNA: TGTGCCAGCTCACCCTCGCTCAACTTTAACTCTGGAAACACCATATATTTT.

The sample holds one count of this clone. The chain joins TRBV28 to TRBJ2-7, with 8 bases identical to TRBD2. The ends lost 10 bases at V and 5 bases at J; junction bases unmatched: 13. The CDR3 has 14 residues. The germline V gene has CDR1 MDHEN and CDR2 SYDVKM. The CDR3 reads CAISGGSVRNEQYF. The CDR3 DNA reads TGTGCCATCTCGGGGGGGTCGGTCAGAAACGAGCAGTACTTC.

The rearrangement links TRBV12-5 to TRBJ2-3; D unclear. The germline V and J ends were trimmed by 2 bases and 0 bases, with 6 bases remaining between them. Germline values: CDR1 LGHNT, CDR2 FRNRAP. The CDR3 covers 14 residues. The DNA for the CDR3 is TGTGCTAGTGGTTTGTCCCTTAGCACAGATACGCAGTATTTT. Protein product: CASGLSLSTDTQYF.

V and J are TRBV6-5 and TRBJ2-5; 9 bases align to TRBD1. CDR1 and CDR2 from the germline V gene are MNHEY and SVGAGI. CDR3 length: 15 amino acids. With V trimmed by 1 base and J by 5 bases, 5 bases remained unmatched. As DNA, the CDR3 is TGTGCCAGCAGTTACTTGGACAGGGGAGGGGAGACCCAGTACTTC. Protein sequence: CASSYLDRGGETQYF.

The count of this clone is one. V usage is TRBV4-3 and J usage is TRBJ2-3; D possibly uses TRBD1 or TRBD2 (5 bases each). The germline V and J ends were trimmed by 0 bases and 6 bases, with 16 bases remaining between them. Germline CDR1 LGHNA, CDR2 YSLEER. The CDR3 runs to 16 residues. The CDR3 DNA follows: TGCGCCAGCAGCCAAGATCCGAGACTTGGGACGGATACGCAGTATTTT. It yields the protein CASSQDPRLGTDTQYF.

V and J are TRBV27 and TRBJ1-2, with a weak D call TRBD1 (6 bases). Germline V lookup: CDR1 MNHEY, CDR2 SMNVEV (reference sequence). Trimming left V 2 bases short and J 6 bases short, with 19 bases between. This CDR3 is 16 amino acids long. CDR3 sequence reads: CASSLNWDTKRNGYTF. The CDR3 nucleotides are TGTGCCAGCAGTTTAAACTGGGACACAAAGCGGAATGGCTACACCTTC.

In DNA form, the CDR3 reads TGTGCCAGCAGTTACGACAGGTTTAGCAATCAGCCCCAGCATTTT. Translation: CASSYDRFSNQPQHF. The rearrangement uses TRBV6-5 and TRBJ1-5; D possibly corresponds to TRBD1 (6 bases). Trimming cost V 2 bases and J 0 bases, with 8 bases left between them. Germline V gives CDR1 MNHEY, CDR2 SVGAGI. This CDR3 contains 15 residues.

As concerns this clone: One end of the junction is discordant with germline, which a read error may explain. This chain uses TRBV2 with TRBJ2-3, with D unresolved. The CDR3 has 13 amino acids. Germline values: CDR1 SNHLY, CDR2 FYNNEI. In DNA, the CDR3 is TGTGCCAGCGTAAGGCAGTTCACAGATGCGCAGTATTTT. Protein product: CASVRQFTDAQYF.

V and J are TRBV2 and TRBJ2-1; D may be TRBD1 (5 bases). V shed 6 bases and J shed 5 bases, with 11 bases lying between them. The V gene's germline CDR1 is SNHLY and CDR2 FYNNEI. The CDR3 has 13 residues. This chain's CDR3 is CASRLTENNEQFF. The CDR3 DNA reads as TGTGCCAGCAGGCTGACAGAGAACAATGAGCAGTTCTTC.

The genes are TRBV28 and TRBJ2-4; 7 nucleotides align to TRBD1. Trimming removed 9 bases from V and 3 bases from J; junction bases left unmatched: 2. The CDR3 loop spans 12 amino acids. CDR1 is MDHEN, CDR2 SYDVKM, per germline. The CDR3 here is CASRDSKNIQYF. CDR3 bases: TGTGCCAGTCGGGACAGCAAAAACATTCAGTACTTC.

This chain connects TRBV6-6 to TRBJ1-1; D remains ambiguous. V lost 3 bases to trimming and J lost 1 base, with 6 bases between them. Germline-derived CDR1 and CDR2 are MNHNY and SVGAGI (reference sequence). CDR3 length equals 13 residues. DNA for the CDR3: TGTGCCAGCAGTTATGCTGGGAACACTGAAGCTTTCTTT. It encodes CASSYAGNTEAFF.

V and J are TRBV28 and TRBJ2-2; D is perhaps TRBD2 (5 bases). From germline, CDR1 is MDHEN and CDR2 SYDVKM. Deletions cut 3 bases from V and 2 bases from J, with 16 bases between. This CDR3 is built from 17 residues. The CDR3 reads CASSLESGFGNTGELFF. In DNA form, the CDR3 reads TGTGCCAGCAGTTTGGAATCGGGGTTTGGTAACACCGGGGAGCTGTTTTTT.

This clone was found a few times. This CDR3 reads CASSEVLSGVRAKNIQYF. CDR3 bases: TGTGCCAGCAGTGAAGTTCTTAGTGGGGTACGGGCCAAAAACATTCAGTACTTC. J is TRBJ2-4 and V is TRBV6-1; D is unresolved. Per germline, CDR1 MNHNS and CDR2 SASEGT. The V gene lost 1 base and the J gene lost 1 base, with 17 bases spanning the gap. The CDR3 is 18 residues long.

The V call is TRBV7-9, the J call TRBJ1-5, with D perhaps TRBD1 (5 bases). With 5 bases removed from V and 5 bases from J, the gap between germline ends came to 19 bases. Germline CDR1 and CDR2: SEHNR and FQNEAQ (reference sequence). CDR3 size: 16 residues. This CDR3 reads CASSGGGLSGHQPQHF. CDR3 nucleotide sequence: TGTGCCAGCAGCGGGGGGGGACTTTCAGGCCATCAGCCCCAGCATTTT.

V is TRBV28 and J is TRBJ1-2; D is undetermined. Germline V gene sequence: CDR1 MDHEN, CDR2 SYDVKM. The CDR3 loop spans 14 amino acids. V was pared by 6 bases and J by 0 bases, with 11 bases between. The CDR3 loop reads CASSQDWANYGYTF. The CDR3 bases are TGTGCCAGCAGCCAAGACTGGGCTAACTATGGCTACACCTTC.

V gene TRBV5-4 combines with J gene TRBJ2-3, with no clear D. CDR1 and CDR2 (germline): SGHNT, YYREEE (reference sequence). Trimming removed 1 base from V and 2 bases from J, with 5 bases in between. CDR3 length: 13 residues. The CDR3 coding sequence is TGTGCCAGCAGCTTGTTAGTCACAGATACGCAGTATTTT. As protein: CASSLLVTDTQYF. Looking up the rest from reference TRBV5-4 and TRBJ2-3 gives the full variable domain: ETGVTQSPTHLIKTRGQQVTLRCSSQSGHNTVSWYQQALGQGPQFIFQYYREEENGRGNFPPRFSGLQFPNYSSELNVNALELDDSALYLCASSLLVTDTQYFGPGTRLTVL.

The chain combines TRBV19 with TRBJ1-1; D not certain. The V gene lost 7 bases and the J gene lost 1 base, with 10 bases spanning the gap. The CDR3 loop spans 13 amino acids. Looked up from germline, CDR1 is LNHDA and CDR2 is SQIVND (reference sequence). Written as DNA, the CDR3 is TGTGCCAGTAATCAGAAGAGGAACACTGAAGCTTTCTTT. It translates to CASNQKRNTEAFF. Together with reference TRBV19 and TRBJ1-1, the CDR3 gives the full variable domain: DGGITQSPKYLFRKEGQNVTLSCEQNLNHDAMYWYRQDPGQGLRLIYYSQIVNDFQKGDIAEGYSVSREKKESFPLTVTSAQKNPTAFYLCASNQKRNTEAFFGQGTRLTVV.

The rearrangement links TRBV7-9 to TRBJ1-3; TRBD1 might be the D (6 bases). Germline V CDR1 and CDR2: SEHNR, FQNEAQ (reference sequence). V dropped 5 bases and J dropped 0 bases, with 11 bases sitting between them. CDR3 length: 15 residues. CDR3 bases: TGTGCCAGCAGCCCAAGGGGGGGCTCTGGAAACACCATATATTTT. Its translation is CASSPRGGSGNTIYF.

The chain couples TRBV6-1 to TRBJ1-2; the match to TRBD1 covers 8 bases. Germline-derived CDR1 and CDR2 are MNHNS and SASEGT. This CDR3 is built from 15 residues. Trimming at V came to 6 bases and at J to 4 bases, leaving 10 bases not matched to a gene. CDR3 DNA sequence: TGTGCCAGCAGCGTGGACAGGGCCCTTGGCTATGGCTACACCTTC. It encodes CASSVDRALGYGYTF.

The chain has TRBV5-1 and TRBJ2-5; TRBD2 might be the D (5 bases). V was pared by 4 bases and J by 2 bases, with 9 bases between. Looked up from germline, CDR1 is SGHRS and CDR2 is YFSETQ. The CDR3 has 13 residues. In DNA form, the CDR3 reads TGCGCCAGCAGCACGACTATACAAGAGACCCAGTACTTC. Translated: CASSTTIQETQYF.